The present entry profiles one T cell receptor (delta chain) with its context. Its target is not known. This DNA translates differently at residue 19 from the TCRdb protein, which is that of a much larger clone; a read error is likely, and the protein shown is the DNA's own translation. With 2 bases clipped from V and 4 bases from J, the junction kept 34 bases outside the gene matches. This CDR3 spans 26 amino acids. Germline V gene lookup returns CDR1 TSWWSYY and CDR2 QGS. Genomic DNA underwent 32-plex PCR targeting all 8 TRDV and 4 TRDJ genes. In about 3 barcoding PCR cycles, molecules received a 12-nucleotide UMI, then adapter PCR followed. TCRdb reprocessed the multiplex PCR reads using CATT. The table records about 440 delta-chain clones, about 40% of them present only once. This specimen comes from a study of DNA immune sequencing with unique molecular identifiers. Study information: Genomic DNA came from γδ T cells magnetically enriched from buffy coats. Enriched γδ T-cell DNA input was around 100 ng; non-enriched PBMC DNA input was about 0.97 ug. Points from the study as a whole: Only primer-targeted TRD sequences can be detected; novel ones are missed.

The chain carries TRDV1 and TRDJ1; TRDD3 matches at 13 bases. The sequenced material came from buffy coat blood. This receptor was taken from a human donor in good health. CDR3 bases: TGTGCTCTTGGGGAATCGGCCCCCTACCACCCCCCTCACTGGGGGATACGCGGCAAACCTCTCGATAAACTCATCTTT. Its translation: CALGESAPYHPPHWGIRGKPLDKLIF.